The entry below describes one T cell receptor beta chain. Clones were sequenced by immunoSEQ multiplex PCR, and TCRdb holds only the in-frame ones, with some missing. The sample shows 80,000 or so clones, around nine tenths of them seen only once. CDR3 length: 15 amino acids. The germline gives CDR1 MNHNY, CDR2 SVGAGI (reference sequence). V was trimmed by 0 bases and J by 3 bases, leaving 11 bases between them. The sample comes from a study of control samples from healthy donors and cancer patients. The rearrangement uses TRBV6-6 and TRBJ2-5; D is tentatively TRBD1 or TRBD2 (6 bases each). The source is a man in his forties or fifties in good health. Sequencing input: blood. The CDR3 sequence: CASSYSKGGKETQYF. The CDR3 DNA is TGTGCCAGCAGTTACTCGAAGGGGGGCAAAGAGACCCAGTACTTC.